This entry lists 32 T cell receptor beta chains sequenced from one sample in a study of human T cells and chemical hapten exposure. Using its own MiXCR run on the RACE reads, TCRdb lists one record per CDR3 protein. In the table there are approximately 260,000 distinct CDR3 sequences, around 7.3% of which are singletons. Time point given: pre-sensitization, week 0. The sample's treatment: therapeutic diphenylcyclopropenone sensitization with weekly scalp DPC. Source: whole blood, taken in connection with sensitization to the hapten diphenylcyclopropenone (DPC). These receptors were collected from a man aged 18 to 29 with alopecia areata. Some clones in this sample may be carry-over from other donors' samples.

This clonotype was seen only a few times. The chain is built from TRBV20-1 and TRBJ1-5, with D unresolved. V lost 3 bases to trimming and J lost 6 bases, with 12 bases between them. Germline lookup yields CDR1 DFQATT and CDR2 SNEGSKA (reference sequence). The CDR3 extends over 13 amino acids. Written as DNA, the CDR3 is TGCAGTGCTAGTGGCGCCCGGGGTCAGCCCCAGCATTTT. Its translation is CSASGARGQPQHF.

V gene TRBV4-2 combines with J gene TRBJ2-7, with TRBD1 identical over 9 bases. V lost 3 bases to trimming and J lost 0 bases; unmatched junction nucleotides: 9. Germline lookup yields CDR1 LGHNA and CDR2 YNFKEQ. This CDR3 is built from 17 residues. CDR3 in amino acids: CASSHSLTGGLSYEQYF. The DNA for the CDR3 is TGTGCCAGCAGCCATTCTTTAACAGGGGGCCTCTCCTACGAGCAGTACTTC.

This clonotype was picked up many times. The chain combines TRBV6-5 with TRBJ1-1; D gene ambiguous. The CDR3 consists of 14 residues. CDR1 and CDR2 (germline): MNHEY, SVGAGI. Trimming took 5 bases from V and 1 from J, leaving 11 bases between them. The CDR3 DNA is TGTGCCAGCAGTCCGGACCTATGGAACACTGAAGCTTTCTTT. Translated, it gives CASSPDLWNTEAFF.

There are a few counts of this clonotype. This chain uses TRBV2 with TRBJ1-3; D remains ambiguous. Per the germline V gene, CDR1 is SNHLY and CDR2 is FYNNEI. The V and J ends lost 8 bases and 0 bases respectively, with 11 bases between them. This CDR3 region has 14 residues. The CDR3 is CASWTDNSGNTIYF. DNA for the CDR3: TGTGCCAGCTGGACGGATAACTCTGGAAACACCATATATTTT.

This clonotype occurred many times. The V gene is TRBV10-3, the J gene TRBJ1-5; D not certain. Trimming stripped 9 bases from V and 4 bases from J, with 7 bases between. Germline V gene lookup returns CDR1 ENHRY and CDR2 SYGVKD. The CDR3 consists of 11 residues. The CDR3 here is CAIGPNQPQHF. CDR3 nucleotide sequence: TGTGCCATAGGACCAAATCAGCCCCAGCATTTT.

This clonotype was counted between two and nine times. J is TRBJ2-2 and V is TRBV6-1, with 10 bases matching TRBD1. The CDR3 extends over 15 amino acids. Germline CDR1 reads MNHNS; CDR2 reads SASEGT. J was trimmed by 6 bases and V by 5 bases; bases with no gene match: 6. CDR3 bases: TGTGCCAGCAGTCCCGGGACAGGGGACGCCGGGGAGCTGTTTTTT. It yields the protein CASSPGTGDAGELFF.

Ten or more counts support this clonotype. The chain combines TRBV24-1 with TRBJ1-1, with a possible D match to TRBD1 (5 bases). Deletions cut 4 bases from V and 5 bases from J, with 10 bases between. The CDR3 is 13 amino acids. Germline V gene sequence: CDR1 KGHDR, CDR2 SFDVKD. CDR3 bases: TGTGCCACCAGTGAAACCGACAGAACTGAAGCTTTCTTT. Translated: CATSETDRTEAFF.

Ten or more counts support this clonotype. The CDR3 coding sequence is TGTGCCAGCAGCTTTGCCGGGACAGGGGGCTATAATTCACCCCTCCACTTT. It is translated as CASSFAGTGGYNSPLHF. The chain carries TRBV7-2 and TRBJ1-6; TRBD1 matches at 11 bases. Trimming took 3 bases from V and 3 from J; bases not matched to a gene: 4. CDR3 length equals 17 residues. Germline values: CDR1 SGHTA, CDR2 FQGNSA. The whole variable domain, remainder taken from reference TRBV7-2 and TRBJ1-6, is GAGVSQSPSNKVTEKGKDVELRCDPISGHTALYWYRQSLGQGLEFLIYFQGNSAPDKSGLPSDRFSAERTGGSVSTLTIQRTQQEDSAVYLCASSFAGTGGYNSPLHFGNGTRLTVT.

This clonotype has at least ten counts. This chain uses TRBV18 with TRBJ1-2; maybe TRBD1 (5 bases). Germline V CDR1 and CDR2: KGHSH, LQKENI. The CDR3 runs 18 residues. V was clipped by 3 bases and J by 4 bases, with 24 bases between them. CDR3 sequence reads: CASSPFSSVRGTSYGYTF. The DNA for the CDR3 is TGTGCCAGCTCACCCTTTTCCTCCGTAAGGGGAACAAGCTATGGCTACACCTTC.

This clonotype has a handful of counts. The V gene is TRBV5-1, the J gene TRBJ1-1, with TRBD1 matching 7 bases. This CDR3 spans 15 amino acids. The junction had 11 bases not matched to a gene; V was cut back by 4 bases and J by 5 bases. The germline gives CDR1 SGHRS, CDR2 YFSETQ. CDR3 region: CASSPRPDRVTEAFF. The CDR3 coding sequence is TGCGCCAGCAGCCCCAGGCCTGACAGGGTTACTGAAGCTTTCTTT.

The chain employs TRBV5-1 and TRBJ2-5; weak D call: TRBD1 (6 bases). This CDR3 is built from 13 residues. The germline gives CDR1 SGHRS, CDR2 YFSETQ. Trimming pared 1 base from V and 5 bases from J, leaving 9 bases between. For the CDR3, the DNA is TGCGCCAGCAGCTTGCCAGGGGCTGAGACCCAGTACTTC. This gives the protein CASSLPGAETQYF.

This clonotype was observed a few times. The chain links TRBV6-5 to TRBJ1-5; D is perhaps TRBD1 (6 bases). Trimming cost V 2 bases and J 9 bases, with 17 bases left between them. CDR3 size: 15 residues. Germline CDR1 reads MNHEY; CDR2 reads SVGAGI. The CDR3 DNA reads TGTGCCAGCAGTTACGACTTCGGGGGCGTAGGGCCCCAGCATTTT. Amino acid sequence: CASSYDFGGVGPQHF.

This clonotype was seen more than once but under ten times. The chain links TRBV6-4 to TRBJ2-3; D is unclear. The CDR3 totals 14 residues. Between the trimmed V and J ends, which lost 5 bases and 0 bases, there was a span of 9 bases. CDR1 and CDR2 (germline): MRHNA, SNTAGT. Here the CDR3 reads CASSIGGSTDTQYF. The DNA of the CDR3 is TGTGCCAGCAGTATCGGCGGTAGCACAGATACGCAGTATTTT.

The chain carries TRBV6-2 or TRBV6-3 and TRBJ1-5; possible D gene TRBD1, 6 bases. CDR1 is MNHEY and CDR2 is SVGEGT in the germline V gene. This CDR3 contains 15 residues. The ends were cut back, 7 bases at V and 3 bases at J, with 16 bases in the middle. CDR3 amino acids: CASTMGGHINQPQHF. The CDR3 DNA sequence: TGTGCCAGCACAATGGGGGGCCACATCAATCAGCCCCAGCATTTT.

V gene TRBV20-1 combines with J gene TRBJ1-1; TRBD1 might be the D (5 bases). The ends were cut back, 2 bases at V and 6 bases at J, with 19 bases in the middle. CDR1 is DFQATT, CDR2 SNEGSKA, per germline (reference sequence). CDR3 size: 15 residues. In DNA, the CDR3 is TGCAGTGCTAGACGTCCTGGGACGCAAGGCCCTGAAGCTTTCTTT. It specifies CSARRPGTQGPEAFF.

This clonotype was counted at least ten times. The chain joins TRBV3-1 to TRBJ2-2; 7 nucleotides match TRBD1. This CDR3 is 17 amino acids long. Germline V gives CDR1 LGHDT, CDR2 YNNKEL (reference sequence). Trimming cost V 0 bases and J 2 bases; bases outside gene matches: 6. CDR3 DNA sequence: TGTGCCAGCAGCCAAGATCCCCCAGGGGGTAACACCGGGGAGCTGTTTTTT. It yields the protein CASSQDPPGGNTGELFF. The full variable domain, in which reference TRBV3-1 and TRBJ2-2 provide the parts outside the CDR3, is DTAVSQTPKYLVTQMGNDKSIKCEQNLGHDTMYWYKQDSKKFLKIMFSYNNKELIINETVPNRFSPKSPDKAHLNLHINSLELGDSAVYFCASSQDPPGGNTGELFFGEGSRLTVL.

Many counts were recorded for this clonotype. The V and J genes are TRBV6-2 or TRBV6-3 and TRBJ1-1, with 7 bases fitting TRBD1. The CDR3 is 15 amino acids. The ends lost 2 bases at V and 4 bases at J; junction bases unmatched: 7. Per germline, CDR1 MNHEY and CDR2 SVGEGT. CDR3 in amino acids: CASSYTGQVSTEAFF. CDR3 bases: TGTGCCAGCAGTTACACCGGACAGGTTTCCACTGAAGCTTTCTTT.

This clonotype was counted only a few times. The CDR3 DNA is TGCGCCAGCAGTGAGTCGATCAGGGGTCGCTCACCCCTCCACTTT. Residues: CASSESIRGRSPLHF. V is TRBV10-1 and J is TRBJ1-6; D possibly corresponds to TRBD1 (6 bases). V lost 0 bases to trimming and J lost 10 bases, with 13 bases between them. Germline V gives CDR1 WNHNN, CDR2 SYGVQD (reference sequence). This CDR3 spans 15 amino acids.

V and J are TRBV27 and TRBJ2-7; 9 nucleotides align to TRBD1. Germline V CDR1 and CDR2: MNHEY, SMNVEV (reference sequence). V dropped 3 bases and J dropped 2; count of bases not matched to a gene: 8. The CDR3 spans 16 residues. The CDR3, as DNA: TGTGCCAGCAGTTTCCTGGACAGGGGAACCCCCTACGAGCAGTACTTC. Amino acids: CASSFLDRGTPYEQYF.

Here the CDR3 DNA reads TGTGCCAGCAGTGAAGTGGCAGGGGCCGAGCAGTACGTC. It is translated as CASSEVAGAEQYV. V usage is TRBV2 and J usage is TRBJ2-7; a possible D gene is TRBD1 (6 bases). The V gene's germline CDR1 is SNHLY and CDR2 FYNNEI. V lost 1 base to trimming and J lost 6 bases, with 10 bases between them. There are 13 residues in the CDR3.

The chain links TRBV5-4 to TRBJ2-1; D perhaps matches TRBD1 (5 bases). The germline gives CDR1 SGHNT, CDR2 YYREEE (reference sequence). V was trimmed by 0 bases and J by 8 bases, leaving 9 bases between them. This CDR3 contains 13 residues. CDR3 amino acids: CASSLGQLDEQFF. CDR3 sequence (DNA): TGTGCCAGCAGCTTGGGACAGTTGGATGAGCAGTTCTTC.

The table lists this clonotype with many counts. The V call is TRBV4-1, the J call TRBJ1-4, with no clear D. This CDR3 is built from 12 residues. The germline V gene encodes CDR1 MGHRA and CDR2 YSYEKL. Trimming removed 5 bases at V and 13 bases at J, with 14 bases between. The DNA of the CDR3 is TGCGCCAGCAGCGCACCGGCCCCGGGACTGTTTTTT. Its translation: CASSAPAPGLFF.

The chain recombines TRBV28 with TRBJ2-7; perhaps TRBD2 as D (6 bases). Per germline, CDR1 MDHEN and CDR2 SYDVKM. This CDR3 is 14 amino acids long. Trimming took 8 bases from V and 4 from J, leaving 18 bases between them. The CDR3 DNA reads as TGTGCCAGCTCCCCCCGGGACTCGCCATACGAGCAGTACTTC. Its translation is CASSPRDSPYEQYF.

The V call is TRBV6-1, the J call TRBJ1-6; D is ambiguous. Germline V gives CDR1 MNHNS, CDR2 SASEGT. With 0 bases removed from V and 9 bases from J, the gap between germline ends came to 12 bases. The CDR3 is made up of 15 amino acids. The CDR3 nucleotides read TGTGCCAGCAGTGAAGCGGGATCCAAGGGTTCACCCCTCCACTTT. Residues: CASSEAGSKGSPLHF.

In this sample, this clonotype turned up a few times. The gene calls are TRBV6-4 and TRBJ2-6, with D perhaps TRBD2 (5 bases). Trimming removed 2 bases at V and 4 bases at J, with 12 bases between. CDR1 is MRHNA and CDR2 is SNTAGT in the germline V gene. This CDR3 has 16 amino acids. The CDR3 DNA reads as TGTGCCAGCAGTGACACGGGGAGCTCCGGGGCCAACGTCCTGACTTTC. Amino acid sequence: CASSDTGSSGANVLTF.

This clonotype showed up many times. The V gene is TRBV5-1, the J gene TRBJ2-1, with D hard to call. Germline CDR1 reads SGHRS; CDR2 reads YFSETQ. V lost 0 bases, J lost 5 bases, and 12 bases lay in between. CDR3 length: 15 amino acids. The CDR3 nucleotides read TGCGCCAGCAGCTTGGTCCCAGGAGCTCACAATGAGCAGTTCTTC. Amino acids: CASSLVPGAHNEQFF.

This clonotype appeared many times. This chain links TRBV7-3 with TRBJ2-6, with unresolved D. The V end lost 2 bases, the J end lost 0 bases, and 8 bases lay between the germline ends. Germline values: CDR1 SGHTA, CDR2 FQGTGA. The CDR3 covers 16 residues. The CDR3 reads CASSLGAASGANVLTF. The CDR3 DNA sequence: TGTGCCAGCAGCTTAGGTGCCGCCTCTGGGGCCAACGTCCTGACTTTC. Complete variable domain (other parts from reference TRBV7-3 and TRBJ2-6): GAGVSQTPSNKVTEKGKYVELRCDPISGHTALYWYRQSLGQGPEFLIYFQGTGAADDSGLPNDRFFAVRPEGSVSTLKIQRTERGDSAVYLCASSLGAASGANVLTFGAGSRLTVL.

V is TRBV7-9 and J is TRBJ2-3; possibly TRBD1 for D (6 bases). This CDR3 spans 15 amino acids. Trimming took 0 bases from V and 6 from J, leaving 13 bases between them. CDR1 is SEHNR, CDR2 FQNEAQ, per germline (reference sequence). The chain's CDR3 is CASSLAGARGDTQYF. In nucleotides, the CDR3 is TGTGCCAGCAGCTTAGCCGGGGCCAGGGGTGATACGCAGTATTTT.

This clonotype was observed many times. The rearrangement links TRBV6-2 or TRBV6-3 to TRBJ1-1, with 7 bases lining up with TRBD1. The germline CDR1 and CDR2 sequences are MNHEY and SVGEGT. The CDR3 is 13 amino acids. V gave up 5 bases and J gave up 3 bases; unmatched junction bases: 3. In DNA, the CDR3 is TGTGCCAGCAGTCAAACAGGGGACACTGAAGCTTTCTTT. Protein: CASSQTGDTEAFF.

This clonotype has a handful of counts. This rearrangement joins TRBV10-3 to TRBJ1-2; no firm D call. The CDR3 contains 15 residues. Looked up from germline, CDR1 is ENHRY and CDR2 is SYGVKD. Trimming pared 2 bases from V and 0 bases from J, leaving 10 bases between. The CDR3 nucleotides are TGTGCCATCAGTGAGAGACGGGAACCTAACTATGGCTACACCTTC. It specifies CAISERREPNYGYTF.

Written as DNA, the CDR3 is TGCAGTGCCGATATCGGACTAGCGAACAATGAGCAGTTCTTC. Its protein is CSADIGLANNEQFF. The chain couples TRBV20-1 to TRBJ2-1; 9 positions match TRBD2. The CDR3 covers 14 residues. CDR1 and CDR2 (germline): DFQATT, SNEGSKA (reference sequence). The V and J ends lost 6 bases and 5 bases, in that order; junction bases with no gene match: 8.

The CDR3 spells CASSLSGAKGTNEKLFF. The CDR3 coding sequence is TGCGCCAGCAGCTTATCAGGTGCAAAGGGAACTAATGAAAAACTGTTTTTT. The chain joins TRBV5-1 to TRBJ1-4; D remains ambiguous. V dropped 2 bases and J dropped 1 base, with 15 bases sitting between them. CDR1 and CDR2 from the germline V gene are SGHRS and YFSETQ. The CDR3 loop spans 17 amino acids.